This record looks at one T cell receptor (beta chain) sequence and its context. This specimen includes other DNA sequences encoding the same CDR3. The entry originates in a study of shared T cell receptors in the human thymus. Losses at the gene ends were 7 bases for V and 9 bases for J; bases not matched to a gene: 9. CDR1 MNHNY and CDR2 SVGAGI come from the germline V gene (reference sequence). There are 14 residues in the CDR3. Sequencing was performed with immunoSEQ multiplex PCR; in TCRdb, only in-frame clones are kept and a portion is missing. The table records 600,000 or so clones, more than 70% of them present only once. The data also belong to a second study, concerning human thymus T cells. Turning to that study: Donation came from healthy Finnish infants having corrective surgery for congenital heart defects. The source of the thymus tissue was resections taken during corrective heart surgery. V and J gene usage appeared biased in thymic and blood repertoires. Thymic TCR repertoires of unrelated people reportedly overlapped highly.

What was sequenced was thymocytes. This sequence was found in a boy under two years old with a congenital heart defect. The chain uses TRBV6-6 and TRBJ2-1, with 10 nucleotides matching TRBD2. The chain's CDR3 is CASNGLAGEFEQFF. In nucleotides, the CDR3 is TGTGCCAGCAATGGGCTAGCGGGGGAATTTGAGCAGTTCTTC.